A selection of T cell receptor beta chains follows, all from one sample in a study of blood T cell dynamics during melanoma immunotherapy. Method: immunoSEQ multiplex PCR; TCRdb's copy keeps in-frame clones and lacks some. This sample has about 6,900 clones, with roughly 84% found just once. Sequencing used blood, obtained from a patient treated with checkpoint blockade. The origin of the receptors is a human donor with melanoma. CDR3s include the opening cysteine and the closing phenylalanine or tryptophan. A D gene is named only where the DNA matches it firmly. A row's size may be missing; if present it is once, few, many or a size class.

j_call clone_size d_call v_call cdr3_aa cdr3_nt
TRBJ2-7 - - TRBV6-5 CASSYFQGAGEQYF TGTGCCAGCAGTTACTTCCAAGGGGCGGGGGAGCAGTACTTC
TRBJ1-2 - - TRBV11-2 CASSLGADNYGYTF TGTGCCAGCAGCTTAGGGGCGGATAACTATGGCTACACCTTC
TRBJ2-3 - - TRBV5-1 CASSLPTSTDTQYF TGCGCCAGCAGCTTGCCAACGAGCACAGATACGCAGTATTTT
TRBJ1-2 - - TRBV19 CASEMVNYGYTF TGTGCCAGTGAAATGGTGAACTATGGCTACACCTTC
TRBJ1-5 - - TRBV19 CASTRDSNQPQHF TGTGCCAGTACCAGGGATAGCAATCAGCCCCAGCATTTT
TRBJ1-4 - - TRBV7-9 CASSLLGGNEKLFF TGTGCCAGCAGCTTACTCGGAGGGAATGAAAAACTGTTTTTT
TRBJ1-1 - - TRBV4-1 CASSQGGGSWWAFF TGCGCCAGCAGCCAAGGGGGGGGCTCGTGGTGGGCTTTCTTT
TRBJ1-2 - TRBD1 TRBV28 CASSMRTGGYGGYTF TGTGCCAGCAGTATGAGGACAGGGGGGTATGGTGGCTACACCTTC
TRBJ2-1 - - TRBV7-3 CASSLSGNEQFF TGTGCCAGCAGCTTAAGCGGGAATGAGCAGTTCTTC
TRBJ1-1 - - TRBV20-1 CSARDLVRAFF TGCAGTGCTAGAGATCTGGTACGGGCTTTCTTT
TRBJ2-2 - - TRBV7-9 CASSLVGLELFF TGTGCCAGCAGCTTAGTAGGGTTGGAGCTGTTTTTT
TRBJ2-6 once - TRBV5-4 CASSLRLFGTSSGANVLTF TGTGCCAGCAGCTTAAGATTGTTCGGCACCAGCTCTGGGGCCAACGTCCTGACTTTC
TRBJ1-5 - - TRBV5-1 CASSLGPTDGQPQHF TGCGCCAGCAGCCTAGGACCGACAGACGGTCAGCCCCAGCATTTT
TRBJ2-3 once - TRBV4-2 CASSTSPTDTQYF TGTGCCAGCAGCACATCCCCCACAGATACGCAGTATTTT
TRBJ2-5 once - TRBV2 CASSEITAQETQYF TGTGCCAGCAGTGAAATAACAGCCCAAGAGACCCAGTACTTC
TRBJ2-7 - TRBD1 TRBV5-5 CASSLARGLSEQYF TGTGCCAGCAGCTTGGCCAGGGGGTTGAGCGAGCAGTACTTC
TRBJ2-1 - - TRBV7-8 CASSLRPIMGEQFF TGTGCCAGCAGCTTACGACCGATAATGGGTGAGCAGTTCTTC
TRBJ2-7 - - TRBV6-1 CASSEAGDMSSYEQYF TGTGCCAGCAGTGAAGCAGGGGATATGAGCTCCTACGAGCAGTACTTC
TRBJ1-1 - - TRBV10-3 CAIRTEMNTEAFF TGTGCCATCCGGACAGAAATGAACACTGAAGCTTTCTTT
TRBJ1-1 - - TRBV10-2 CASLSGNTEAFF TGCGCCAGCCTCTCTGGGAACACTGAAGCTTTCTTT
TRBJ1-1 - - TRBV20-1 CTGQLNTEAFF TGCACTGGACAGTTGAACACTGAAGCTTTCTTT
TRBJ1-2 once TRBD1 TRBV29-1 CSVAEGARGYTF TGCAGCGTTGCGGAGGGGGCCAGGGGCTACACCTTC
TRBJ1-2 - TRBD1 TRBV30 CAWSPGTGALRNYGYTF TGTGCCTGGAGTCCCGGGACAGGGGCCCTCAGGAACTATGGCTACACCTTC
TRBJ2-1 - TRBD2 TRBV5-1 CASSFSGTSGSFEQFF TGCGCCAGCAGCTTTTCCGGGACTAGCGGGAGTTTTGAGCAGTTCTTC
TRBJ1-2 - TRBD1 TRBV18 CASSSQGDNGYGYTF TGTGCCAGCTCATCACAGGGGGATAACGGCTATGGCTACACCTTC
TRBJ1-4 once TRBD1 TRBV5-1 CASRDQGADEKLFF TGCGCCAGCAGGGACCAGGGGGCTGATGAAAAACTGTTTTTT
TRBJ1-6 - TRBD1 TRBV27 CASSLRDRVNSPLHF TGTGCCAGCAGTTTGAGGGACAGGGTTAATTCACCCCTCCACTTT
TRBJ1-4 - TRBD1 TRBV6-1 CASSDATGGREKLFF TGTGCCAGCAGTGATGCGACAGGGGGCCGGGAAAAACTGTTTTTT
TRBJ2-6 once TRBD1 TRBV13 CASSPGQGAPGANVLTF TGTGCCAGCAGTCCCGGACAGGGGGCGCCTGGGGCCAACGTCCTGACTTTC
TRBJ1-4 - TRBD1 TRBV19 CASSRIGTGLNDEKLFF TGTGCCAGTAGTCGAATCGGGACAGGGTTAAATGATGAAAAACTGTTTTTT
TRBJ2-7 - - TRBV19 CASSLAPSSYEQYF TGTGCCAGTAGTCTGGCCCCGAGCTCCTACGAGCAGTACTTC